This TCR beta chain appears in the sequencing data of a study of T cells in Graves' hyperthyroidism and ophthalmopathy. The study based diagnoses on clinical symptoms, serum thyroxine and TRAb, thyroid ultrasound and orbital computed tomography. PBMCs were sourced from approximately 10 ml fresh peripheral blood. After removal of 4 bases from V and 7 bases from J, the junction contained 14 bases not matched to a gene. Germline CDR1 is SGHRS and CDR2 is YFSETQ. The CDR3 contains 16 residues. Amplified regions were TCR beta CDR3 sequences from RNA transcripts. Primed by the HTBI set, a first-round RT-PCR was run on the TCR CDR3. TCRdb itself ran the multiplex PCR reads through MiXCR, one entry per CDR3 protein. This table has 400,000 to 550,000 distinct CDR3 sequences, roughly 14% appearing once.

The V gene is TRBV5-1, the J gene TRBJ2-4; 7 nucleotides match TRBD2. The sequence was obtained from a woman younger than 35 with Graves' hyperthyroidism. The specimen was blood. CDR3 residues: CASSPLGTTLGNIQYF. The CDR3 DNA sequence: TGCGCCAGCAGCCCCCTCGGGACTACCTTGGGGAACATTCAGTACTTC.